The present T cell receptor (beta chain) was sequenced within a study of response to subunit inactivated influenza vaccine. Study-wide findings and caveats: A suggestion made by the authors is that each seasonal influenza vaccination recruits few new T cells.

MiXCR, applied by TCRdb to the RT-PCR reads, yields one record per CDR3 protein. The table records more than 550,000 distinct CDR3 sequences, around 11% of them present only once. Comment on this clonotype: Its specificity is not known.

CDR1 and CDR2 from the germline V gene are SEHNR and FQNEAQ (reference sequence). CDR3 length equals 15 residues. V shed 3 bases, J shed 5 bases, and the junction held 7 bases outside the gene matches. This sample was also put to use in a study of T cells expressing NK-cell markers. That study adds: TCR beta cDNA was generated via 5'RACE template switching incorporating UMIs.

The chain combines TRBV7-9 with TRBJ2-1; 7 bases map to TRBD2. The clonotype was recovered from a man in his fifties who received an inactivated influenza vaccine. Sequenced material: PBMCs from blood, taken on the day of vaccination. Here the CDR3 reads CASSLLGTNNNEQFF. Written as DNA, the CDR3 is TGTGCCAGCAGCTTGCTCGGGACTAACAACAATGAGCAGTTCTTC. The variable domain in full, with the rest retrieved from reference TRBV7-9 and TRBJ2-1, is DTGVSQNPRHKITKRGQNVTFRCDPISEHNRLYWYRQTLGQGPEFLTYFQNEAQLEKSRLLSDRFSAERPKGSFSTLEIQRTEQGDSAMYLCASSLLGTNNNEQFFGPGTRLTVL.